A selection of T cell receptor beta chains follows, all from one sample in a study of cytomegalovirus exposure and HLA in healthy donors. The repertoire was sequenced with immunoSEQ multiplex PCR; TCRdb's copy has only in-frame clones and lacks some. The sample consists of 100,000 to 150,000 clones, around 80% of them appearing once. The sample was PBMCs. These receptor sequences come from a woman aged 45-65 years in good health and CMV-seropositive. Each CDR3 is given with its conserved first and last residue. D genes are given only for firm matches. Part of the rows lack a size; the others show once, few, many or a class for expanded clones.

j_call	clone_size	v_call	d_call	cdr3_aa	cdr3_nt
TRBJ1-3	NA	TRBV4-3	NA	CASSDLRSSGNTIYF	TGCGCCAGCAGCGACCTACGGAGCTCTGGAAACACCATATATTTT
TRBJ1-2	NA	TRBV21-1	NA	CASSTRDRGVEGYTF	TGTGCCAGCAGCACTCGGGACAGGGGTGTTGAGGGCTACACCTTC
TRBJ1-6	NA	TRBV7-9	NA	CASSLVGARSGNSPLHF	TGTGCCAGCAGCTTAGTAGGGGCCCGTAGCGGGAATTCACCCCTCCACTTT
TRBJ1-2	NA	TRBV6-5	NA	CASSLVQGIYGYTF	TGTGCCAGCAGCCTAGTTCAGGGGATCTATGGCTACACCTTC
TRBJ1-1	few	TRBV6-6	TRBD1	CASSLGQGNTEAFF	TGTGCCAGCAGTTTAGGACAGGGGAACACTGAAGCTTTCTTT
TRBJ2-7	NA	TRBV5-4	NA	CASSSGTLSYEQYF	TGTGCCAGCAGTTCTGGGACACTCTCCTACGAGCAGTACTTC
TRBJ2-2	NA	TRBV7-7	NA	CASQGQMAGELFF	TGTGCTAGTCAAGGACAGATGGCCGGGGAGCTGTTTTTT
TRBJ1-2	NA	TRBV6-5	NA	CASSYSLRTNYGYTF	TGTGCCAGCAGTTACTCGCTTCGGACAAACTATGGCTACACCTTC
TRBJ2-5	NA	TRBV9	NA	CASSPTGSETQYF	TGTGCCAGCAGCCCCACAGGGTCTGAGACCCAGTACTTC
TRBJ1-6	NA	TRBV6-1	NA	CASRIYYNSPLHF	TGTGCCAGCAGAATCTACTATAATTCACCCCTCCACTTT
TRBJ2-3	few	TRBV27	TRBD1	CASSLLAPGTGEDTQYF	TGTGCCAGCAGTTTATTAGCCCCAGGGACAGGGGAAGATACGCAGTATTTT
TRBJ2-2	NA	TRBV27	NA	CASSPQLASGELFF	TGTGCCAGCAGCCCCCAACTAGCATCCGGGGAGCTGTTTTTT
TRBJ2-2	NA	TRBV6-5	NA	CASSYFGVTGELFF	TGTGCCAGCAGTTACTTCGGAGTCACCGGGGAGCTGTTTTTT
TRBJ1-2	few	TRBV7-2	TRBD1	CASSVPRDRGYGYTF	TGTGCCAGCAGCGTCCCCCGGGACAGGGGTTATGGCTACACCTTC
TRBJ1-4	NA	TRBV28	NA	CASRTASGEKLFF	TGTGCCAGCCGGACAGCTTCCGGGGAAAAACTGTTTTTT
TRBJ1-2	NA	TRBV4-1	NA	CASSQGPQGPYGYTF	TGCGCCAGCAGCCAAGGACCTCAGGGGCCCTATGGCTACACCTTC
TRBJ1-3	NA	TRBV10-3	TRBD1	CAIRPGTGSGNTIYF	TGTGCCATCAGACCCGGGACAGGTTCCGGAAACACCATATATTTT
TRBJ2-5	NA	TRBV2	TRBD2	CASSPGGSPETQYF	TGTGCCAGCTCGCCGGGAGGGAGTCCCGAGACCCAGTACTTC
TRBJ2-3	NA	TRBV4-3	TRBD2	CASSQDYGLAGGPGDTQYF	TGCGCCAGCAGCCAAGATTATGGACTAGCGGGGGGGCCTGGAGATACGCAGTATTTT
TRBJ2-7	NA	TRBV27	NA	CASSPGLSYEQYF	TGTGCCAGCAGTCCTGGACTATCCTACGAGCAGTACTTC
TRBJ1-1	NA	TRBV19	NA	CASMGKGSVRTEAFF	TGTGCCAGTATGGGTAAAGGGAGTGTGAGGACTGAAGCTTTCTTT
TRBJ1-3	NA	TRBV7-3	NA	CASSLAVGNTIYF	TGTGCCAGCAGCTTAGCGGTCGGAAACACCATATATTTT
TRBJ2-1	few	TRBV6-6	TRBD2	CASSFPWTSGTNEQFF	TGTGCCAGCAGTTTCCCTTGGACTAGCGGGACGAATGAGCAGTTCTTC
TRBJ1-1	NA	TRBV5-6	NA	CASSYGVRTGTEAFF	TGTGCCAGCAGCTACGGAGTAAGGACGGGGACTGAAGCTTTCTTT
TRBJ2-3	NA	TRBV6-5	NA	CASSSPSEAQYF	TGTGCCAGCAGTTCTCCGAGCGAAGCGCAGTATTTT
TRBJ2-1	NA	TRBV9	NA	CASSVATWGGTGNEQFF	TGTGCCAGCAGCGTAGCTACTTGGGGCGGAACAGGCAATGAGCAGTTCTTC
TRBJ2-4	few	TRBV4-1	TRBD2	CASSRGSSGGANIQYF	TGCGCCAGCAGTAGGGGGTCTAGCGGGGGGGCAAACATTCAGTACTTC
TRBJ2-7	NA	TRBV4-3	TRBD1	CASSQLSGGSYEQYF	TGCGCCAGCAGCCAGCTATCAGGGGGTTCGTACGAGCAGTACTTC
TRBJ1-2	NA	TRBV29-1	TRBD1	CSVGGGGAWGYTF	TGCAGCGTTGGAGGAGGGGGCGCTTGGGGCTACACCTTC
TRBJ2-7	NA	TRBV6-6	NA	CASSSPGRTVYEQYF	TGTGCCAGCAGTTCCCCCGGTAGGACAGTATACGAGCAGTACTTC
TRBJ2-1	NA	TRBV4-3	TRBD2	CASSQGYSGGAVDEQFF	TGCGCCAGCAGCCAGGGTTATAGCGGGGGGGCTGTCGATGAGCAGTTCTTC
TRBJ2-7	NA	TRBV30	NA	CAWSVLNRAYEQYF	TGTGCCTGGAGTGTACTTAACCGTGCCTACGAGCAGTACTTC
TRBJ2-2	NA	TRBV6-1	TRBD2	CASSVAGNTGELFF	TGTGCCAGCAGCGTAGCGGGGAACACCGGGGAGCTGTTTTTT
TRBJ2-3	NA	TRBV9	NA	CASSVASRGDTQYF	TGTGCCAGCAGCGTAGCTAGCAGGGGAGATACGCAGTATTTT
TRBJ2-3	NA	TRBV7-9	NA	CASSLAGRESDTQYF	TGTGCCAGCAGCTTAGCGGGCAGAGAATCGGATACGCAGTATTTT